These T cell receptor beta chains were read from a single sample in a study of blood T cell repertoires in COVID-19. Profiling relied on immunoSEQ multiplex PCR, and the TCRdb table lists in-frame clones only, not all of them. The repertoire holds approximately 290,000 clones, with about 88% as singletons. The source material was peripheral blood. These receptors were taken from a woman aged 60 to 75 with acute or convalescent COVID-19. The CDR3 runs from the conserved cysteine through the conserved F or W.

>TRBV19|TRBJ2-2
CASSPIAGGSTGELFF
>TRBV3-1/TRBV3-2|TRBJ2-2
CASSQGSGTVNTGELFF
>TRBV5-1|TRBJ2-7
CASPAKRKMGAQGALRAYEQYF
>TRBV2|TRBJ1-3
CASRGQGKGNTIYF
>TRBV13|TRBJ1-6
CASSLDKSPLHF
>TRBV4-2|TRBJ1-2
CASSRGREFNYGYTF
>TRBV4-1|TRBJ2-7
CASSQEQGNYEQYF
>TRBV3-1/TRBV3-2|TRBJ2-5
CASSLSGGRETQYF
>TRBV18|TRBJ2-3
CASSPLAGGGSTDTQYF
>TRBV28|TRBJ1-2
CASRPGTGRFTNYGYTF
>TRBV7-8|TRBJ2-3
CASSSSRWGERDTQYF
>TRBV30|TRBJ2-2
CAWTGLAGSVTGELFF
>TRBV15|TRBJ2-3
CATDNTGRDTQYF
>TRBV3-1/TRBV3-2|TRBJ2-3
CASGFRAGPDTQYF
>TRBV9|TRBJ2-7
CASSVGTGGVWEQYF
>TRBV30|TRBJ2-5
CAWSVLGLAGGGETQYF
>TRBV28|TRBJ2-7
CASRAGGSYEQYF
>TRBV11-1|TRBJ2-5
CASSFGGAETQYF
>TRBV9|TRBJ2-2
CASSVAPGNTGELFF
>TRBV4-3|TRBJ2-7
CASSQAVGGATYEQYF
>TRBV5-1|TRBJ2-1
CASSFRGGGGSYNEQFF
>TRBV28|TRBJ1-5
CASSLGTGGQPQHF
>TRBV7-8|TRBJ1-3
CASSLGGPSGNTIYF
>TRBV9|TRBJ1-1
CASSPTGGMLNTEAFF
>TRBV18|TRBJ1-5
CASSPPGANSNQPQHF
>TRBV9|TRBJ2-1
CASSVDPSGNNEQFF
>TRBV27|TRBJ2-1
CASLKGTDYNEQFF
>TRBV12-3/TRBV12-4|TRBJ1-2
CASRTTENYGYTF
>TRBV12-3/TRBV12-4|TRBJ2-5
CASSSQETQYF
>TRBV5-4|TRBJ1-1
CASSTNPQGQGVEAFF
>TRBV18|TRBJ2-3
CASSPVVLAAVTDTQYF
>TRBV30|TRBJ1-4
CAWSRGQGLFF
>TRBV28|TRBJ2-3
CASTQTLAGGPPDTQYF
>TRBV9|TRBJ2-1
CASSVGTSGGVSEQFF
>TRBV29-1|TRBJ1-1
CSVEDRVNTEAFF
>TRBV11-2|TRBJ2-7
CASSDSQDSYEQYF
>TRBV15|TRBJ1-5
CATSREARGKHF
>TRBV7-9|TRBJ1-4
CASSAPRGATNEKLFF
>TRBV27|TRBJ1-6
CASSFGSRGGNSPLHF
>TRBV24-1|TRBJ2-1
CATRPGQGIGEQFF
>TRBV6-2/TRBV6-3|TRBJ2-7
CASSYPAGSYEQYF
>TRBV27|TRBJ1-5
CASAGHLTGNQPQHF
>TRBV7-2|TRBJ1-1
CASSPQTGWTEAFF
>TRBV9|TRBJ2-7
CASSVSAGTDSYEQYF
>TRBV11-2|TRBJ2-3
CASSFIYRGQKDTQYF
>TRBV28|TRBJ2-7
CAAQGRYEQYF
>TRBV2|TRBJ1-3
CASRRENGNTIYF
>TRBV18|TRBJ2-7
CASSPKTGYGEQYF
>TRBV5-1|TRBJ2-2
CASSFGTLSGGSGELFF
>TRBV28|TRBJ2-2
CASSPTGTSLTGELFF
>TRBV7-9|TRBJ2-3
CASSLGSSGSTDTQYF
>TRBV19|TRBJ2-2
CASSIATANTGELFF
>TRBV14|TRBJ2-2
CASSQEAIPGELFF